These 6 T cell receptor beta chains originate from one sample sequenced in a study of regulatory T cells in long-lasting Graves disease. Arm-PCR with iRepertoire HTBI primers amplified the CDR3 regions for these TCR beta libraries. TCRdb reprocessed the multiplex PCR reads via MiXCR and lists one record per CDR3 protein. The top ten clones hold roughly 25% of a sample with fewer than 550,000 distinct CDR3 sequences, around 15% of them seen once. Stated time point: newly diagnosed GD, antithyroid drugs for less than 3 months. RNA extracted from PBMCs served as the sequencing template. The sample also formed part of further work on T cells in Graves' hyperthyroidism and ophthalmopathy.

The material was peripheral blood mononuclear cells (PBMCs), obtained at new diagnosis, from a patient treated with antithyroid drugs. These receptors originate from a woman aged 35-65 years with Graves disease.

The chain is built from TRBV28 and TRBJ1-5; 9 bases are shared with TRBD1. This CDR3 is 16 amino acids long. The germline gives CDR1 MDHEN, CDR2 SYDVKM. J was trimmed by 7 bases and V by 4 bases; bases with no gene match: 11. As DNA, the CDR3 is TGTGCCAGCAGTTGGCAACTACAGGGGGCCGGGCAGCCCCAGCATTTT. This translates into CASSWQLQGAGQPQHF.

This clonotype showed up just a few times. The chain links TRBV6-1 to TRBJ1-6, with 10 bases lining up with TRBD1. Germline lookup yields CDR1 MNHNS and CDR2 SASEGT. The CDR3 covers 15 residues. With V trimmed by 5 bases and J by 10 bases, 8 bases remained unmatched. The CDR3 nucleotides are TGTGCCAGCAGTACCTCCCGGGACAGGGGATCACCCCTCCACTTT. This gives the protein CASSTSRDRGSPLHF.

In this sample, this clonotype turned up many times. This chain links TRBV20-1 with TRBJ2-2, with a tentative D call TRBD2 (6 bases). Trimming pared 6 bases from V and 5 bases from J, leaving 16 bases between. In germline, CDR1 is DFQATT, CDR2 SNEGSKA (reference sequence). The CDR3 consists of 14 residues. DNA of the CDR3: TGCAGTGCCGAGGTGGCGGGGCGGACCGGGGAGCTGTTTTTT. This sequence encodes CSAEVAGRTGELFF.

This clonotype has just a few counts. This chain connects TRBV19 to TRBJ2-5; 8 nucleotides agree with TRBD2. Trimming cost V 5 bases and J 4 bases; bases outside gene matches: 6. This CDR3 spans 14 amino acids. The V gene's germline CDR1 is LNHDA and CDR2 SQIVND (reference sequence). The CDR3 protein is CASSLDGGAETQYF. CDR3 nucleotides: TGTGCCAGTAGTCTTGACGGGGGGGCAGAGACCCAGTACTTC.

This sequence joins TRBV5-1 and TRBJ1-6; 7 nucleotides agree with TRBD1. Germline-derived CDR1 and CDR2 are SGHRS and YFSETQ. The CDR3 is 14 amino acids. Germline trimming cut 5 bases from V and 10 bases from J; bases unmatched to any gene: 9. The CDR3 region is CASRLGGAESPLHF. CDR3 in DNA: TGCGCCAGCAGGCTAGGGGGCGCGGAGTCACCCCTCCACTTT.

This sequence joins TRBV3-1 and TRBJ2-3, with 8 bases that match TRBD2. In germline, CDR1 is LGHDT, CDR2 YNNKEL (reference sequence). Unmatched junction bases numbered 12, after V lost 4 bases and J lost 3 bases. This CDR3 spans 17 amino acids. CDR3 nucleotide sequence: TGTGCCAGCAGCCTGCCGGGGGGGCCTTTGGCTACAGATACGCAGTATTTT. This gives the protein CASSLPGGPLATDTQYF.